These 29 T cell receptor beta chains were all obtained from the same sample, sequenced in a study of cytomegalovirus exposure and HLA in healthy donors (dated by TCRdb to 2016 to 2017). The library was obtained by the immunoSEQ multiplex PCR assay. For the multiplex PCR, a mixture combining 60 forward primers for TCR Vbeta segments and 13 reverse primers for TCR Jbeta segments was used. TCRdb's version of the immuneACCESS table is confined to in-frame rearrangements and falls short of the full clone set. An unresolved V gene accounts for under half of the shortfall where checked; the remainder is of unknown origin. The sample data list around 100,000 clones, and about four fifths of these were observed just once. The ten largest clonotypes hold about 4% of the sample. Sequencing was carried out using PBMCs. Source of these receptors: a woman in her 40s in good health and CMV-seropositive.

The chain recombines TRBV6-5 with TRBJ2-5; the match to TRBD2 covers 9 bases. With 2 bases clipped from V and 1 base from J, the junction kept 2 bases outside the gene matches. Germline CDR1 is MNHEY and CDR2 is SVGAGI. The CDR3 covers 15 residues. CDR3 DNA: TGTGCCAGCAGTTACCTAGCGGGGTTCCAAGAGACCCAGTACTTC. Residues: CASSYLAGFQETQYF.

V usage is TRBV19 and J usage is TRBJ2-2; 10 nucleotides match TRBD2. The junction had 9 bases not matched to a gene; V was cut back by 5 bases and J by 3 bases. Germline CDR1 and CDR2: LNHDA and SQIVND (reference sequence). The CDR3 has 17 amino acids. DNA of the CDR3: TGTGCCAGTAGTCCAAATAGCGGGAGGTGGCACACCGGGGAGCTGTTTTTT. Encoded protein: CASSPNSGRWHTGELFF.

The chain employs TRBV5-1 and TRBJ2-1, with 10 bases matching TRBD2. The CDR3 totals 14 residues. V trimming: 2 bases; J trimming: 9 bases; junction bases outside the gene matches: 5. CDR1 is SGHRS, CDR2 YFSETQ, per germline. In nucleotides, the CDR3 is TGCGCCAGCAGCTTAAATTTAGCGGGAGGTGAGCAGTTCTTC. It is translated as CASSLNLAGGEQFF. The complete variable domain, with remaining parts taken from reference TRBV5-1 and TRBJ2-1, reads KAGVTQTPRYLIKTRGQQVTLSCSPISGHRSVSWYQQTPGQGLQFLFEYFSETQRNKGNFPGRFSGRQFSNSRSEMNVSTLELGDSALYLCASSLNLAGGEQFFGPGTRLTVL.

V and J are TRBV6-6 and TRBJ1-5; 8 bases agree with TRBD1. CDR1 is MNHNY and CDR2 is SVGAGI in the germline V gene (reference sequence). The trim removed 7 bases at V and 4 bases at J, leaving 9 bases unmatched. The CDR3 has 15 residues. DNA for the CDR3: TGTGCCAGCACCGCCCAGGGGGCGGGGAATCAGCCCCAGCATTTT. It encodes CASTAQGAGNQPQHF.

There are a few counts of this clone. The CDR3 DNA follows: TGTGCCATCCTATCCGGGACTAGCGGCTACAATGAGCAGTTCTTC. Amino acids: CAILSGTSGYNEQFF. The chain joins TRBV2 to TRBJ2-1; 11 bases are shared with TRBD2. J was trimmed by 3 bases and V by 10 bases; bases with no gene match: 8. The germline V gene has CDR1 SNHLY and CDR2 FYNNEI. The CDR3 consists of 15 residues.

The CDR3 protein is CASSPPGGASAEAFF. CDR3 nucleotide sequence: TGTGCCAGCAGTCCCCCTGGGGGGGCTTCGGCCGAAGCTTTCTTT. This sequence joins TRBV2 and TRBJ1-1, with D maybe TRBD1 (6 bases). There are 15 residues in the CDR3. The V end was cut by 5 bases, the J end by 8 bases, with 21 bases between. Germline CDR1 and CDR2: SNHLY and FYNNEI. The complete variable domain, with remaining parts taken from reference TRBV2 and TRBJ1-1, reads EPEVTQTPSHQVTQMGQEVILRCVPISNHLYFYWYRQILGQKVEFLVSFYNNEISEKSEIFDDQFSVERPDGSNFTLKIRSTKLEDSAMYFCASSPPGGASAEAFFGQGTRLTVV.

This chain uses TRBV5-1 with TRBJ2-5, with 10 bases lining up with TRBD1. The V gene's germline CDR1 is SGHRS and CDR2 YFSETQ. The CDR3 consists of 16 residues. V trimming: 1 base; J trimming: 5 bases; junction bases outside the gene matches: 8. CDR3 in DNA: TGCGCCAGCAGCTTGATCCCGACAGGGGGCGCGGAGACCCAGTACTTC. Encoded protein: CASSLIPTGGAETQYF. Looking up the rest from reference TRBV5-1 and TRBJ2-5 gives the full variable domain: KAGVTQTPRYLIKTRGQQVTLSCSPISGHRSVSWYQQTPGQGLQFLFEYFSETQRNKGNFPGRFSGRQFSNSRSEMNVSTLELGDSALYLCASSLIPTGGAETQYFGPGTRLLVL.

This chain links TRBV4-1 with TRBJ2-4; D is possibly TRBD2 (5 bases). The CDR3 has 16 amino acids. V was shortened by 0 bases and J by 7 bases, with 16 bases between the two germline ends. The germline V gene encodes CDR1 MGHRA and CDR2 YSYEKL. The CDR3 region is CASSQDRAGKTNIQYF. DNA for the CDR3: TGCGCCAGCAGCCAAGATCGGGCCGGGAAGACGAACATTCAGTACTTC.

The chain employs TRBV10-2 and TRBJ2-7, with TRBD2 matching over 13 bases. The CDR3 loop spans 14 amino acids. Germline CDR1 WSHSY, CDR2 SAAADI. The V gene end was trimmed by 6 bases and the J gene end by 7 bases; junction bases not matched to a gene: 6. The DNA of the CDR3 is TGCGCCAGCAGGCCGGGACTAGCGGGAAGGGAGCAGTACTTC. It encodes CASRPGLAGREQYF.

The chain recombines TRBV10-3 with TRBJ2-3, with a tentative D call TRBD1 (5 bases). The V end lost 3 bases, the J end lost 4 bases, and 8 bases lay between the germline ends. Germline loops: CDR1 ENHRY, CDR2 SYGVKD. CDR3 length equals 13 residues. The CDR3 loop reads CAISDQGADTQYF. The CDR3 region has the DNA TGTGCCATCAGTGACCAGGGCGCAGATACGCAGTATTTT.

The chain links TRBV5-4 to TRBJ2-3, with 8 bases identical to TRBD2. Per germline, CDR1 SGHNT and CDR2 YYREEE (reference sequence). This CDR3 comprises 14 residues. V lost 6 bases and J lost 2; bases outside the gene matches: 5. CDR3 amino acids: CASTTGLDTDTQYF. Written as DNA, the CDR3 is TGTGCCAGCACCACGGGACTAGACACAGATACGCAGTATTTT.

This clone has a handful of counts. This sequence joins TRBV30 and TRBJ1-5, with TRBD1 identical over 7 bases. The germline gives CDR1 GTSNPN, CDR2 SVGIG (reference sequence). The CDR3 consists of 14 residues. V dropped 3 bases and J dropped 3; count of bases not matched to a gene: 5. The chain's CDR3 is CAWRSDRDNQPQHF. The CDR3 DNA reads TGTGCCTGGAGATCCGACAGGGACAATCAGCCCCAGCATTTT.

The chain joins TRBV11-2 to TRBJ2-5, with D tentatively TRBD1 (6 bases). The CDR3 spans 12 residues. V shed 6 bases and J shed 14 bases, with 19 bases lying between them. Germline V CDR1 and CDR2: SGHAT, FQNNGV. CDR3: CASSLRLRGFYF. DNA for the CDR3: TGTGCCAGCAGTCTTAGACTCAGGGGATTTTACTTC.

CDR3: CASSLLRGSYEQYF. The CDR3 nucleotides are TGTGCCAGCTCACTTTTAAGGGGGAGCTACGAGCAGTACTTC. This sequence joins TRBV18 and TRBJ2-7; a weak D match, TRBD1 (6 bases). Trimming took off 4 bases at V and 3 bases at J, with 13 bases between the two ends. The CDR3 consists of 14 residues. Per the germline V gene, CDR1 is KGHSH and CDR2 is LQKENI.

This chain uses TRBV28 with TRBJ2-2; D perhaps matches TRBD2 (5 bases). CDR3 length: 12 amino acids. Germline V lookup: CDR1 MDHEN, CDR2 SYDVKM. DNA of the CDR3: TGTGTCGGGATGGCGAACACCGGGGAGCTGTTTTTT. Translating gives CVGMANTGELFF.

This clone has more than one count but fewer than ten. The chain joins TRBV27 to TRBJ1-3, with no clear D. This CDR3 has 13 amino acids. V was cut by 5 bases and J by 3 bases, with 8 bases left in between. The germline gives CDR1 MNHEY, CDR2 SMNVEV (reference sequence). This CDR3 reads CASSPSFGNTIYF. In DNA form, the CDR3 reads TGTGCCAGCAGTCCCTCCTTTGGAAACACCATATATTTT.

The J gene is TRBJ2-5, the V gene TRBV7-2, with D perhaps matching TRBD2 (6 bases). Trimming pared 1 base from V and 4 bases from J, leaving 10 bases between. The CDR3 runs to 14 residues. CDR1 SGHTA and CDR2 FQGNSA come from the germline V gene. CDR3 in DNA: TGTGCCAGCAGCTTAGGCGGGGTCATAGAGACCCAGTACTTC. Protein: CASSLGGVIETQYF.

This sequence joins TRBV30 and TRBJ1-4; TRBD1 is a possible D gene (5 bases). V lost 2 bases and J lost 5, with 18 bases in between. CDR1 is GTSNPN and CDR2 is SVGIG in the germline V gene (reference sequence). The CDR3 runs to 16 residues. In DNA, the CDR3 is TGTGCCTGGAGTCCCCGGTGGTCCTCAGGGAATGAAAAACTGTTTTTT. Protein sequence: CAWSPRWSSGNEKLFF.

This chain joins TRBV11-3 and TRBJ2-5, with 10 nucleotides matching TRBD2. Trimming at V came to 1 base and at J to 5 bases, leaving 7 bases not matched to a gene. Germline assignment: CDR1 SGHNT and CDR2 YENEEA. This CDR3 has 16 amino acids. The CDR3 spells CASSLGFLAGEETQYF. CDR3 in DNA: TGTGCCAGCAGCTTAGGCTTCCTAGCGGGAGAGGAGACCCAGTACTTC.

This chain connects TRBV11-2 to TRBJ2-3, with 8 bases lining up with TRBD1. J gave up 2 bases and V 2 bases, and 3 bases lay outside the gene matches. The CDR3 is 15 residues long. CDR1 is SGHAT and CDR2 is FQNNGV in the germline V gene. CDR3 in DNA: TGTGCCAGCAGCTTATGGGGACAGGTCACAGATACGCAGTATTTT. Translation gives CASSLWGQVTDTQYF.

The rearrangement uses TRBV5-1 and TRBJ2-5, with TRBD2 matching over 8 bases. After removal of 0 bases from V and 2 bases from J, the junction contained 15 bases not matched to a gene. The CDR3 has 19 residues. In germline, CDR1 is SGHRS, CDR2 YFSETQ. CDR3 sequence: CASSLAGEVSGTPQETQYF. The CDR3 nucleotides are TGCGCCAGCAGCTTGGCCGGCGAGGTTAGCGGGACCCCACAAGAGACCCAGTACTTC. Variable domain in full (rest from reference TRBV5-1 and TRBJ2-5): KAGVTQTPRYLIKTRGQQVTLSCSPISGHRSVSWYQQTPGQGLQFLFEYFSETQRNKGNFPGRFSGRQFSNSRSEMNVSTLELGDSALYLCASSLAGEVSGTPQETQYFGPGTRLLVL.

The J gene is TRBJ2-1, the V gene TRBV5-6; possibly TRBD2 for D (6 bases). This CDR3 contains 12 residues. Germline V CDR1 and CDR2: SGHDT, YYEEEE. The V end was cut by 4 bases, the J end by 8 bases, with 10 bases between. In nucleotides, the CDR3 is TGTGCCAGCAGCGCCGGGACTCATGAGCAGTTCTTC. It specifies CASSAGTHEQFF.

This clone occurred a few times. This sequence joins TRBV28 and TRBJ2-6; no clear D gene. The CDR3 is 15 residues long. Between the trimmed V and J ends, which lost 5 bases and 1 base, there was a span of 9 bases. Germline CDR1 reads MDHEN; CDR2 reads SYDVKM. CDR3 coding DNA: TGTGCCAGCAGTAATACAGTATCTGGGGCCAACGTCCTGACTTTC. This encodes CASSNTVSGANVLTF. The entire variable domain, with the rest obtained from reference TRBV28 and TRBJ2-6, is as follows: DVKVTQSSRYLVKRTGEKVFLECVQDMDHENMFWYRQDPGLGLRLIYFSYDVKMKEKGDIPEGYSVSREKKERFSLILESASTNQTSMYLCASSNTVSGANVLTFGAGSRLTVL.

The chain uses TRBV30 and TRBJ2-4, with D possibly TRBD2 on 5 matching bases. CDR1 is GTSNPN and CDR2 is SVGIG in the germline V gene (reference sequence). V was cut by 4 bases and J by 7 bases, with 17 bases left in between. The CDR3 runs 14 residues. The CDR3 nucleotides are TGTGCCTGGAAATTCAGCGGAGCTTCTAACATTCAGTACTTC. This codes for CAWKFSGASNIQYF.

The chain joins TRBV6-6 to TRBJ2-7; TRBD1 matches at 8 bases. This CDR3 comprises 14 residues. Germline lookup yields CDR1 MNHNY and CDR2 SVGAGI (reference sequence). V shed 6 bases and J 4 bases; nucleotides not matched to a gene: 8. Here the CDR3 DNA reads TGTGCCAGCAGCCATGGCAGGGGGCTGTACGAGCAGTACTTC. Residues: CASSHGRGLYEQYF.

This CDR3 is CASIRALEQYF. In DNA, the CDR3 is TGTGCCAGCATCAGGGCTCTCGAGCAGTACTTC. This chain connects TRBV2 to TRBJ2-7, with D possibly TRBD1 on 5 matching bases. Deletions cut 7 bases from V and 6 bases from J, with 10 bases between. The length of the CDR3 is 11 residues. The V gene's germline CDR1 is SNHLY and CDR2 FYNNEI.

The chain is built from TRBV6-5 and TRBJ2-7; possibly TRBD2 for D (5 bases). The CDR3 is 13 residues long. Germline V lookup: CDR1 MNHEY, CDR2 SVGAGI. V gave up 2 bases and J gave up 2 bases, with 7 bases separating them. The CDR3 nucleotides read TGTGCCAGCAGTTACCGGGAAACCTACGAGCAGTACTTC. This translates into CASSYRETYEQYF.

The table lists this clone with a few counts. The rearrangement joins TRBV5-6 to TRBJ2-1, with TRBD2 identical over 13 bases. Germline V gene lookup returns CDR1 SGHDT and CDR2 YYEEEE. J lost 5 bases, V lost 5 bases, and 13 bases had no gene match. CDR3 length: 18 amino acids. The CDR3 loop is CASRKPGLAGFWDNEQFF. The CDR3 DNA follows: TGTGCCAGCAGGAAACCGGGACTAGCGGGATTTTGGGACAATGAGCAGTTCTTC.

The CDR3 is CASSSGLAGSTDTQYF. The CDR3 DNA is TGCGCCAGCAGCTCCGGACTAGCGGGTTCCACAGATACGCAGTATTTT. V is TRBV5-1 and J is TRBJ2-3, with 11 bases aligning to TRBD2. The V gene's germline CDR1 is SGHRS and CDR2 YFSETQ. The V and J ends lost 3 bases and 2 bases, in that order; junction bases with no gene match: 5. CDR3 length equals 16 residues.